Listed below are T cell receptor beta chains from one sample, sequenced in a study of response to subunit inactivated influenza vaccine. MiXCR, applied by TCRdb to the RT-PCR reads, yields one record per CDR3 protein. Of about 500,000 distinct CDR3 sequences in the sample, approximately 15% were seen once. The specimen comprised CD4+ T cells sorted from PBMCs, sampled less than 25 months after vaccination. The source is a man between 50 and 75 years old who received an inactivated influenza vaccine. CDR3s include the opening cysteine and the closing phenylalanine or tryptophan. The D gene is left open where the match is weak. For some rows the clone size is stated as once, few or many, or as a class when expanded; others skip it.

size,D,J,V,DNA,CDR3
few,-,TRBJ1-5,TRBV4-2,TGTGCCAGCAGCCAGGAAAGGGGTTTGGGCAATCAGCCCCAGCATTTT,CASSQERGLGNQPQHF
few,-,TRBJ2-5,TRBV5-1,TGCGCCAGCAGCTTGTCACTCAGGGGGAGGAGAGAGACCCAGTACTTC,CASSLSLRGRRETQYF
many,-,TRBJ1-3,TRBV7-8,TGTGCCAGCAGCTTAGGGACAGCTGGAAACACCATATATTTT,CASSLGTAGNTIYF
few,-,TRBJ2-3,TRBV10-3,TGTGCCATCAGTGGAGAAAATACGCAGTATTTT,CAISGENTQYF
few,-,TRBJ2-7,TRBV24-1,TGTGCCACCAGTGATTCAGAGGGTAGCGGAAACCCCTACGAGCAGTACTTC,CATSDSEGSGNPYEQYF
-,-,TRBJ2-7,TRBV28,TGTGCCAGCAGTTTTAACGGGGGCGGCTACGAGCAGTACTTC,CASSFNGGGYEQYF
-,TRBD2,TRBJ2-5,TRBV11-2,TGTGCCAGCTGCTTAGACGGGGGGGCGGAAGAGACCCAGTACTTC,CASCLDGGAEETQYF
few,-,TRBJ1-2,TRBV20-1,TGCAGTGCTAGAGGTCGAGGGGTTCAGTACGGGGGCTACACCTTC,CSARGRGVQYGGYTF
-,-,TRBJ2-4,TRBV21-1,TGTGCCAGCAGCAAAGTGATCACAGGGGAGGATGGGCACATTCAGTACTTC,CASSKVITGEDGHIQYF
-,-,TRBJ2-3,TRBV7-2,TGTGCCAGCAGCTTAGCGGGCCCTCGAGGGATGAGGACAGATACGCAGTATTTT,CASSLAGPRGMRTDTQYF
few,-,TRBJ2-1,TRBV4-1,TGCGCCAGCAGCCACCAGGACCTCTACAATGAGCAGTTCTTC,CASSHQDLYNEQFF
-,TRBD1,TRBJ1-4,TRBV20-1,TGCAGTGCTAAGGGACAGATTAATGAAAAACTGTTTTTT,CSAKGQINEKLFF
few,TRBD1,TRBJ2-2,TRBV10-2,TGCGCCAGCAGACCACAGGGGGTAGACGGTAGCACCGGGGAGCTGTTTTTT,CASRPQGVDGSTGELFF
-,-,TRBJ2-7,TRBV6-1,TGTGCCAGCAGCATGGGACACCTTACCTACGAGCAGTACTTC,CASSMGHLTYEQYF
-,-,TRBJ2-6,TRBV10-3,TGTGCCATCAGTGGGGCAGGTGTCGGAGCCAACGTCCTGACTTTC,CAISGAGVGANVLTF
few,-,TRBJ1-5,TRBV29-1,TGCAGCGTCGGAACAGCCCAGTATAGCAATCAGCCCCAGCATTTT,CSVGTAQYSNQPQHF
-,TRBD2,TRBJ2-1,TRBV20-1,TGCAGTGCTGTCCGACTAGCGGGGGGACCAATAAATGAGCAGTTCTTC,CSAVRLAGGPINEQFF
few,-,TRBJ2-3,TRBV6-1,TGTGCCAGCAGCATGGGTGTGGCAGATACGCAGTATTTT,CASSMGVADTQYF
-,TRBD1,TRBJ1-1,TRBV7-2,TGTGCCAGCAGCTACAGGGGGCTAACTGAAGCTTTCTTT,CASSYRGLTEAFF
many,-,TRBJ2-7,TRBV2,TGTGCCACCCTCCTAGCATACGAGCAGTACTTC,CATLLAYEQYF
-,TRBD2,TRBJ2-5,TRBV24-1,TGTGCCACCAGTGATTTGCCTAGCGGGGAAGAGACCCAGTACTTC,CATSDLPSGEETQYF
once,-,TRBJ2-7,TRBV6-2/TRBV6-3,TGTGCCAGCAGTTATCGGCAGGAGACCTACGAGCAGTACTTC,CASSYRQETYEQYF
few,-,TRBJ1-1,TRBV2,TGTGCCAGCGCCAGATGGGAGAACACTGAAGCTTTCTTT,CASARWENTEAFF
-,-,TRBJ2-5,TRBV7-2,TGTGCCAGCAGCTTAGGTCCCCTCGGGGAGACCCAGTACTTC,CASSLGPLGETQYF
-,-,TRBJ2-1,TRBV7-9,TGTGCCAGCAGCCCTAGGGGTCACCAACACGATGAGCAGTTCTTC,CASSPRGHQHDEQFF
-,-,TRBJ2-7,TRBV2,TGTGCCAGCAGACAGGGCCTCTACGAGCAGTACTTC,CASRQGLYEQYF
-,-,TRBJ2-3,TRBV24-1,TGTGCCACCAGTGAGGGGGGGACAGGCACAGATACGCAGTATTTT,CATSEGGTGTDTQYF
few,-,TRBJ2-7,TRBV2,TGTGCCAGCATGTGGAACCAACAAGCCGGGCAGTACTTC,CASMWNQQAGQYF
-,-,TRBJ1-1,TRBV12-3/TRBV12-4,TGTGCCAGCAGTACAGTTCGACAGGCTGGGGCTTTCTTT,CASSTVRQAGAFF
few,-,TRBJ2-1,TRBV11-2,TGTGCCAGCAGCTTAGAGAGAGGGATCCATGAGCAGTTCTTC,CASSLERGIHEQFF
few,TRBD2,TRBJ2-1,TRBV2,TGTGCCAGCGGGACTAGCAAAGAGCAGTTCTTC,CASGTSKEQFF
-,-,TRBJ2-3,TRBV10-3,TGTGCCATCAGTGATCCCCCGGGGGATACGCAGTATTTT,CAISDPPGDTQYF
-,TRBD1,TRBJ2-7,TRBV5-1,TGCGCCAGCAGCTTCAATACGGGACAGAGAAACTACGAGCAGTACTTC,CASSFNTGQRNYEQYF
few,-,TRBJ2-3,TRBV12-3/TRBV12-4,TGTGCCAGCAAAATAAGCGTGGGGGGTACAGATACGCAGTATTTT,CASKISVGGTDTQYF
-,-,TRBJ2-7,TRBV7-2,TGTGCCAGCAGCTCGGGGCCGGGGCCCACCTACGAGCAGTACTTC,CASSSGPGPTYEQYF
few,-,TRBJ2-3,TRBV29-1,TGCAGCGTTGACGCCAGAGTTAGCACAGATACGCAGTATTTT,CSVDARVSTDTQYF
few,TRBD2,TRBJ2-5,TRBV6-1,TGTGCCAGCAGACTGGGCCGGGGTAGCGGGATTGGAGAGACCCAGTACTTC,CASRLGRGSGIGETQYF
few,-,TRBJ2-2,TRBV12-3/TRBV12-4,TGTGCCAGCAGTTCCTTCCTTGACGGGGAGCTGTTTTTT,CASSSFLDGELFF
few,TRBD2,TRBJ2-1,TRBV15,TGTGCCACCAGCATGGGACTAGCGGGAAATGGTGGTAATGAGCAGTTCTTC,CATSMGLAGNGGNEQFF
few,TRBD1,TRBJ1-2,TRBV30,TGTGCCTGGACAGGACAGGGCCGGAATATTCATGGCTACACCTTC,CAWTGQGRNIHGYTF
few,-,TRBJ2-2,TRBV12-3/TRBV12-4,TGTGCCAGCAGCGACATCTCCGGGGAGCTGTTTTTT,CASSDISGELFF
few,-,TRBJ2-2,TRBV6-2/TRBV6-3,TGTGCCAGCTCCAAGATCATTGGGAACACCGGGGAGCTGTTTTTT,CASSKIIGNTGELFF
-,TRBD2,TRBJ2-7,TRBV29-1,TGCAGCGCCGGACTAGCGGAGTCCTACGAGCAGTACTTC,CSAGLAESYEQYF
few,TRBD2,TRBJ2-7,TRBV20-1,TGCAGTGCAAAACTAGCGGGAGACTCCGAGCAGTACTTC,CSAKLAGDSEQYF
-,TRBD2,TRBJ2-5,TRBV4-3,TGCGCCAGCAGCTCGTTAGCGGGAGGGGAGACCCAGTACTTC,CASSSLAGGETQYF
-,-,TRBJ1-2,TRBV3-1,TGTGCCAGCAGCCAAGATCCCGGACGGAGGTTTCGTTACACCTTC,CASSQDPGRRFRYTF
few,-,TRBJ1-3,TRBV4-3,TGCGCCAGCAGCCAACAAGGGGCCAACTCTGGAAACACCATATATTTT,CASSQQGANSGNTIYF
many,TRBD2,TRBJ2-1,TRBV4-2,TGTGCCAGCAGCCAAGAAGAGCTAGCGGGGGGGAACAATGAGCAGTTCTTC,CASSQEELAGGNNEQFF
few,-,TRBJ2-6,TRBV6-2/TRBV6-3,TGTGCCAGCAGTCCGGTGGGGGTTTCTGGGGCCAACGTCCTGACTTTC,CASSPVGVSGANVLTF
-,TRBD2,TRBJ2-5,TRBV20-1,TGCAGTGCTAGAGATAAGCCTAGCGGGAGGTTTGGGGAGACCCAGTACTTC,CSARDKPSGRFGETQYF
few,-,TRBJ1-1,TRBV10-3,TGTGCCATCGCCCGGGAGATGAACACTGAAGCTTTCTTT,CAIAREMNTEAFF